This T cell receptor beta chain comes out of a study of shared clonotypes between healthy human individuals (dated by TCRdb to between 2020 and 2021). Turning to the overall study: The cohort included a few men and a couple of women between 18 and 49 years of age. For each donor, CD4 naive and CD4 memory were each given three plates, CD8 naive was given two plates, and CD8 memory was given one plate. To estimate repertoire size and how much clonotype sharing occurs between individuals, the study deeply sequenced the blood TCR repertoires of several healthy adults. Different laboratories and diverse techniques were used to prepare libraries and sequence TCR repertoires, to increase sequencing depth and limit assay-specific biases. Each donor's leukapheresis produced roughly between about 0.85 and 10 billion PBMCs. Study-wide conclusions, independent of this receptor: Sampling was restricted to blood, and TCR repertoires in tissues likely differ from the TCR repertoires found in blood. Even with the large sequencing depth, rarefaction of the sorted-subset datasets indicated that sequencing was incomplete. The small number of donors limited the genetic and exposure-history diversity represented. Compared with non-shared clonotypes, the clonotypes found in all four sorted-subset donors had higher generation probabilities. Pairwise subsampling indicated that sequencing depth was expected to affect the degree of clonotype sharing among donors. Naive subsets generally had larger estimated clonotype richness than memory subsets. Across a handful of donors, roughly 5% of naive CD4, 3% to 4% of naive CD8, 2.3% of memory CD4, and approximately 0.4% of memory CD8 clonotypes were shared.

Healthy HIV-negative adults with no recently reported acute infections or vaccinations were included as donors. All donors were Caucasian adults living in Nashville, Tennessee, USA. Magnetic negative selection was used to enrich CD4+ T cells, after which naive cells were positively selected on CD45RA and the negative fraction became the memory subset. Blood was collected by leukapheresis, and PBMCs were isolated by Ficoll-Histopaque density gradient centrifugation and then cryopreserved in liquid nitrogen vapor phase. Analytical flow cytometry was used to check the purity and quantity of each magnetically sorted T cell population. Each sorted fraction had its genomic DNA isolated and then quantified by UV absorbance on a Nanodrop 2000c. TCR CDR3 regions were amplified from genomic DNA by multiplex PCR using the deep immunoSEQ assay. Extracted genomic DNA from each cell subset was distributed evenly across all wells of several immunoSEQ 96-well plates, and each plate was treated as a replicate. For sorted subsets, roughly 0.2 ug genomic DNA, equal to about 30,000 T cell genomes, was loaded into each replicate PCR. The purified libraries were quantified using a Qubit 3.0 fluorometer, sized with a Bioanalyzer 2100, and then quantified again using the KAPA Library Quantification kit. Each immunoSEQ 96-well plate was sequenced on its own single-read 150-cycle Illumina NextSeq 550 flow cell. In the paper's pipeline: The immunoSEQ output contained only junctional sequences without quality scores, so filtering could not match that applied to full-length reads. To assign V/J genes and CDR3, sequences were annotated against IMGT germline references using PyIR, a Python wrapper for IgBLAST v1.9. Reads with weak V/J assignments (E-value above 1e-6), missing CDR3, stop codons, out-of-frame junctions, or ambiguous translated residues were removed. V3J clonotypes were defined as sequences sharing the same inferred V gene, J gene, and CDR3 amino acid sequence. Percentage overlap between repertoires was calculated by dividing the number of shared unique clonotypes by the size of the smaller repertoire. Richness of each repertoire was evaluated using RTK rarefaction, the Chao1 estimator, and Recon v2.1 estimates of unobserved clonotypes. For all TCRbeta clonotypes obtained by the gDNA method from a few donors, generation probabilities were computed with OLGA. TCRdb took over this immuneACCESS table, retaining in-frame rearrangements with V and J assigned. Such tables are incomplete; in checked studies, under half of the missing clones stem from an unresolved V gene, and the remainder is unexplained. Clone size and V and J calls were adopted from that table, with D and trimming inferred from the DNA. This sample comprises approximately 2.5 million clones, around nine tenths of them detected only once. The ten largest clones capture roughly 0.13% of the sample.

The CDR3, from cysteine to phenylalanine, totals 14 residues. The kept DNA is CDR3 alone, 42 bases in frame from the first base. V and J lose 4 bases and 3 bases, and a span of 10 bases separates them. The germline V gene specifies SGHRS as CDR1 and YFSETQ as CDR2. A note on this clone: Its antigen is still unknown. No base-level quality is on record; no much larger clone is a single base apart.

Material: naive CD4+ T cells sorted from blood. Per the publication, the cell subset or site label means: CD45RA+ positively selected. Recombination linked TRBV5-1 to TRBJ1-4; TRBD1 might be the D gene, on 6 matching bases. This TCR was sampled from a man between 18 and 29 years old in good health. The DNA reads TGCGCCAGCAGCATTGGGGGCCCTAATGAAAAACTGTTTTTT. This translates into CASSIGGPNEKLFF.